The sequence of this T cell receptor (beta chain) was determined in a study of Ad26.COV2.S vaccination and SARS-CoV-2 variants. Study-level points and caveats: Substantial breadth was reportedly displayed by spike-specific CD8+ and CD4+ T cell responses after vaccination.

Treatment indicated: some 20 received Ad26.COV2.S at low or high dose, single or two shots; about 5 received placebo; per-sample allocation not given. After the first vaccine or placebo injection, samples were drawn on day 63. TCRdb's table, derived via immunoSEQ multiplex PCR, lists solely in-frame clones and lacks some. The sample has roughly 450,000 clones, roughly 90% seen once. A note on this clone: Its matching antigen is unknown.

This CDR3 has 12 residues. V was trimmed by 5 bases and J by 6 bases, leaving 10 bases between them. Germline V gene data show CDR1 as MDHEN and CDR2 as SYDVKM. This chain joins TRBV28 and TRBJ1-2; tentative D call: TRBD1 (6 bases). The receptor was derived from a person aged 18-60 years who received the Ad26.COV2.S COVID-19 vaccine or a placebo. Source: peripheral blood, taken in a trial of Ad26.COV2.S vaccine versus placebo. The CDR3 loop reads CASSTGPHGYTF. In DNA form, the CDR3 reads TGTGCCAGCAGTACAGGGCCCCATGGCTACACCTTC.